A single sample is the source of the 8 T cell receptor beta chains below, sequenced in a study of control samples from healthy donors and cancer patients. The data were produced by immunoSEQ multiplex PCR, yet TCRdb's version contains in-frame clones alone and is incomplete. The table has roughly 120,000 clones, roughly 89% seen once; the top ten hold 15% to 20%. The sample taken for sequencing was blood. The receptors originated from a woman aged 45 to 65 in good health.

In nucleotides, the CDR3 is TGTGCCAGCAGTTACGGGACGGGGGGGCAGGCCGGGGAGCTGTTTTTT. This gives the protein CASSYGTGGQAGELFF. J is TRBJ2-2 and V is TRBV6-5, with 8 bases fitting TRBD2. Germline CDR1 MNHEY, CDR2 SVGAGI. This CDR3 spans 16 amino acids. Trimming removed 2 bases from V and 6 bases from J; junction bases left unmatched: 8.

The CDR3 bases are TGTGCCAGCATTGGTGGTAAACTAAGTTGGGCTTTCTTT. It is translated as CASIGGKLSWAFF. The genes are TRBV6-5 and TRBJ1-1; unclear D gene. CDR1 is MNHEY and CDR2 is SVGAGI in the germline V gene. The CDR3 has 13 residues. Between the trimmed V and J ends, which lost 7 bases and 11 bases, there was a span of 20 bases.

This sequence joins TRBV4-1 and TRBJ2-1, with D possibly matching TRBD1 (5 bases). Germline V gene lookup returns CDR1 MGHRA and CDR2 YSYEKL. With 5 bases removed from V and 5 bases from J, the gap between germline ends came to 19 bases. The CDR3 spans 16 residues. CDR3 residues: CASSSLTLRDDNEQFF. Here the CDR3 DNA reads TGCGCCAGCAGCTCTTTGACCCTCAGGGATGACAATGAGCAGTTCTTC.

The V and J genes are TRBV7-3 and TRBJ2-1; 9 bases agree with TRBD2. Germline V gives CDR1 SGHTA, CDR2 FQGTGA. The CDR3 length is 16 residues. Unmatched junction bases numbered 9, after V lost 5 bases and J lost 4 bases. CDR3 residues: CASSPAELAGYNEQFF. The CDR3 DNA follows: TGTGCCAGCAGCCCCGCCGAACTAGCGGGTTACAATGAGCAGTTCTTC.

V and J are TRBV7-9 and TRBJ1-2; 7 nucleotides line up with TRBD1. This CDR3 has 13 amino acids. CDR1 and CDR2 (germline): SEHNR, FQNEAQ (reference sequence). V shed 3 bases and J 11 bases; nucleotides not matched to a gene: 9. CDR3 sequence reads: CASSFIGTAGYTF. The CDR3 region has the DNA TGTGCCAGCAGCTTTATCGGGACAGCGGGGTACACCTTC. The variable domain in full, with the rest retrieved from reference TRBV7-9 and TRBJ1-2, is DTGVSQNPRHKITKRGQNVTFRCDPISEHNRLYWYRQTLGQGPEFLTYFQNEAQLEKSRLLSDRFSAERPKGSFSTLEIQRTEQGDSAMYLCASSFIGTAGYTFGSGTRLTVV.

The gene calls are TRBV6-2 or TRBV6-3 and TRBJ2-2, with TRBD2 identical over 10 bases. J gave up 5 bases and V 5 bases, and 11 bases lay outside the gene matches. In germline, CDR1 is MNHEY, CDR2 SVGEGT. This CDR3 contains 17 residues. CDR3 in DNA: TGTGCCAGCAGTACCCTCGGAGCGGGAGGGCCGACCGGGGAGCTGTTTTTT. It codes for CASSTLGAGGPTGELFF.

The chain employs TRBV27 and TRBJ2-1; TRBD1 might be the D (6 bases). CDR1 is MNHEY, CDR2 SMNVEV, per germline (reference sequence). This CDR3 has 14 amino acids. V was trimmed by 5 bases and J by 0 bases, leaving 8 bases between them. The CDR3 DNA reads TGTGCCAGCAGTGCAGGGGTCTCCTACAATGAGCAGTTCTTC. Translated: CASSAGVSYNEQFF.

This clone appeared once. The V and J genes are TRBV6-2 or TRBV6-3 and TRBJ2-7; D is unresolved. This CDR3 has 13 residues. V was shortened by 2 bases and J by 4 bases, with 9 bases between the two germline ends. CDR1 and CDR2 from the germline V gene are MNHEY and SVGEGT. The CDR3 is CASSYGIGYEQYV. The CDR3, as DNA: TGTGCCAGCAGTTACGGGATAGGTTACGAGCAGTACGTC.